The entry that follows covers one T cell receptor beta chain sequence. The antigen it recognizes is unknown. Base qualities are not at hand, and no much larger clone is one base apart. CDR1 and CDR2, per the germline V gene, are SGHTA and FQGNSA. The CDR3 contains 13 residues, cysteine and phenylalanine counted. The kept DNA is CDR3 alone, 39 bases in frame from the first base. V is clipped by 6 bases and J by 1 base, and the sequence between their germline boundaries is 9 bases long. The treatment or condition label here, explained by the study, means: allogeneic hematopoietic cell transplantation with graft depleted of TCRalphabeta T cells and CD19 B cells. The children who served as transplant recipients had been given grafts of TCRalphabeta/CD19-depleted allogeneic hematopoietic cells. The sample originates from a study of T-cell reconstitution after alpha-beta-depleted transplantation in children (TCRdb year 2016). Background for the entire study: Using TCR repertoire profiling, the study followed T-cell immune reconstitution in a quantitative way in children after TCRalphabeta/CD19-depleted allogeneic hematopoietic cell transplantation.

Findings and caveats that apply to the study as a whole: About two months after transplant, the apparently early recovery of alphabetaT-cell counts reportedly depended on just several hundred clones that had expanded rapidly and came from non-depleted graft cells. Over subsequent months, a decline in hyperexpanded clone frequencies was noted, and after one year, T-cell counts and TCRbeta diversity were mostly ascribed to newly produced T cells. In some patients, high TCRbeta diversity at day 60 was attributed to recipient T cells and intrathymic progenitors that had survived conditioning.

The library was made by PCR. The run used an Illumina HiSeq 2500. TCR library preparation used molecular barcoding, with unique molecular identifiers applied to normalize quantification of the TCRbeta repertoire. Starting from the raw public reads, TCRdb applied fastp trimming at Q25, assembled clones with MiXCR and retained in-frame beta chains. Entries are consolidated by CDR3 protein sequence, retaining the most common genes and DNA. This sample is represented by 610,000 or so distinct CDR3 sequences; roughly 27% of them were singletons. Of the sample, under 45% falls within the top ten clones. The V gene is TRBV7-2 and the J gene is TRBJ1-1, with the D gene uncertain. This receptor was obtained from a boy under two years old with Wiskott-Aldrich syndrome, due to receive a stem cell transplant. The source was PBMCs, collected before TCRalphabeta/CD19-depleted stem cell transplant. The encoded CDR3 is CASRQDGNTEAFF. The DNA sequence is TGTGCCAGCAGACAAGACGGGAACACTGAAGCTTTCTTT.